This T cell receptor (beta chain) was sequenced during a study of CD8+ T cells in alopecia areata. The treatment here: oral pan-JAK inhibitor, 5-10 mg twice daily. Researchers picked out CD4+ and CD8+ T cells from PBMCs by sorting. As to this clone: Its cognate antigen is unknown.

Extraction and reverse transcription of RNA yielded cDNA as the sequencing template. Method: immunoSEQ multiplex PCR; TCRdb's copy keeps in-frame clones and lacks some. The sample comprises around 200,000 clones, around three fifths of which are singletons, and roughly 12% rests with the top ten. Findings and limits, study-wide: Clonality exceeded that of normal scalp in lesional scalp, most notably in alopecia totalis/universalis. For patients receiving tofacitinib, scalp clonality and expanded CD8+ clones among the top 100 significantly decreased. Persistence in scalp and blood during tofacitinib was observed for many expanded lesional clones.

The input for sequencing was CD8+ T cells sorted from blood, taken at week 24, from a patient treated with tofacitinib. The receptor's source is a human donor with alopecia areata.

The CDR3 nucleotides are TGTGCCAGCAGCTCGGGGACAGAGCAAATCTTCTATGGCTACACCTTC. This codes for CASSSGTEQIFYGYTF. V is TRBV13 and J is TRBJ1-2, with 7 bases that match TRBD1. After removal of 4 bases from V and 4 bases from J, the junction contained 12 bases not matched to a gene. This CDR3 has 16 residues. Germline CDR1 reads PRHDT; CDR2 reads FYEKMQ (reference sequence). The variable domain in full, with the rest retrieved from reference TRBV13 and TRBJ1-2, is AAGVIQSPRHLIKEKRETATLKCYPIPRHDTVYWYQQGPGQDPQFLISFYEKMQSDKGSIPDRFSAQQFSDYHSELNMSSLELGDSALYFCASSSGTEQIFYGYTFGSGTRLTVV.